This paragraph reports one T cell receptor beta chain. This sample stems from a study of blood T cell repertoires in COVID-19. Study in general: The United States, Italy and Spain supplied acute and convalescent COVID-19 samples. T cells, B-cell-depleted T cells, or PBMCs supplied cDNA or gDNA.

The CDR3 is 13 residues long. The V end was cut by 4 bases, the J end by 6 bases, with 10 bases between. The authors' processing: Amplifying reference gene primers gave estimates of nucleated cell counts. Repertoires were generated with immunoSEQ multiplex PCR, while TCRdb's copy carries only in-frame clones and drops some. Clonal size and the V and J genes are those of that table, whereas D and trimming came from the DNA. The table has 50,000 to 75,000 clones, around 87% seen once; the top ten hold over 6.5%. The chain employs TRBV12-3 or TRBV12-4 and TRBJ1-5; TRBD1 is a possible D gene (6 bases). The sequenced sample was peripheral blood. The TCR was taken from a man aged 60 to 69 with acute or convalescent COVID-19. The CDR3: CASSSGESQPQHF. CDR3 coding DNA: TGTGCCAGCAGTTCAGGGGAGAGTCAGCCCCAGCATTTT.